Listed below are T cell receptor beta chains from one sample, sequenced in a study of OX40 agonist ivuxolimab in advanced cancers. The protocol was immunoSEQ multiplex PCR, while the TCRdb copy is restricted to in-frame clones and leaves out a portion. The sample contains 57,000 or so clones, 84% of which appear only once. Material: CD4+ or CD8+ T cells sorted from blood, obtained in a trial of the OX40 agonist ivuxolimab. The receptors were sampled from an adult with an advanced solid tumor such as melanoma, head and neck, liver or kidney cancer. Both conserved end residues are trimmed from each CDR3. Size is omitted from some rows. Given values are once, few, many or a class for expanded clones.

clone size,V gene,CDR3 length,CDR3 protein
-,TRBV6-6,9,ASSKQETQY
once,TRBV30,11,AWSVGRGLEQY
-,TRBV28,10,ASSSYTGELF
-,TRBV6-5,12,ASSYSDLKETQY
-,TRBV5-1,13,ASSLATGGDSPLH
few,TRBV19,11,ASTQSGKTEAF
-,TRBV14,13,ASSQGSSGNNEQF
-,TRBV7-2,12,ASRPGQNLETQY
-,TRBV7-3,16,ASSPGIGGGGINNEQF
-,TRBV6-1,13,ASSGQNSGANVLT
-,TRBV28,14,ASSLAGYSSYNEQF
-,TRBV6-5,13,ASRTGTQSAGELF
-,TRBV28,11,ASSFGQGVEAF
-,TRBV5-4,13,ASSIDGLSGNTIY
-,TRBV5-5,11,ASSLNGGYGYT
-,TRBV19,12,ASTPYVQDYGYT
-,TRBV15,12,ATSGQGAKETQY
-,TRBV19,12,ATRTTALNTEAF
-,TRBV10-3,12,AISELRGDYGYT
-,TRBV5-4,11,ASSLFGKFEAF
-,TRBV5-1,12,ASSLGTGTYEQY
once,TRBV15,14,ATSRDEWTENTEAF
-,TRBV6-5,10,ASSGATYEQY
once,TRBV30,15,AWRADPGGIYNSPLH
-,TRBV5-6,12,ASSLRADNSPLH
-,TRBV6-6,10,ASSPLSYEQY
-,TRBV6-1,12,ASRTGGPGDTQY
-,TRBV18,18,ASSREPQGWGANSNQPQH
-,TRBV14,13,ASSQDWRANYGYT